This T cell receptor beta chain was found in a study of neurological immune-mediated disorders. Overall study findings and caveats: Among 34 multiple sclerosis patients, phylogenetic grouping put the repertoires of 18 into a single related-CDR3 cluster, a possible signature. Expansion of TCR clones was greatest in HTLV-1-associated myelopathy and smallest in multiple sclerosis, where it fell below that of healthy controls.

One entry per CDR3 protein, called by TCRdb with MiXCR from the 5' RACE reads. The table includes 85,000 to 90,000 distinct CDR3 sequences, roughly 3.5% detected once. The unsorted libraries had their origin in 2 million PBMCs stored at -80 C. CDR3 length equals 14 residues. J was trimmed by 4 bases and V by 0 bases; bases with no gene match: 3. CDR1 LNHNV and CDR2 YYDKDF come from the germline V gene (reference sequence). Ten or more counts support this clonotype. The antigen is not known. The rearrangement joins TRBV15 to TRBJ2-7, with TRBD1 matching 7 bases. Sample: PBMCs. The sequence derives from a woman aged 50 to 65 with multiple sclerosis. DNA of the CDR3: TGTGCCACCAGCAGAGAGACAGGGATATACGAGCAGTACTTC. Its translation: CATSRETGIYEQYF. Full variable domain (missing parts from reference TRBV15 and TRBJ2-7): DAMVIQNPRYQVTQFGKPVTLSCSQTLNHNVMYWYQQKSSQAPKLLFHYYDKDFNNEADTPDNFQSRRPNTSFCFLDIRSPGLGDTAMYLCATSRETGIYEQYFGPGTRLTVT.